The present T cell receptor (beta chain) was sequenced within a study of tumor-infiltrating lymphocytes in localized non-small cell lung cancer. Germline assignment: CDR1 SGDLS and CDR2 YYNGEE. The CDR3 length is 16 residues. Unmatched junction bases numbered 6, after V lost 0 bases and J lost 2 bases. Produced via immunoSEQ multiplex PCR; TCRdb's table is partial and in-frame only. The profile shows some 29,000 clones, 80% to 90% of them singletons. The sequencing input was lung tumor tissue. The chain joins TRBV9 to TRBJ2-5; 8 nucleotides match TRBD2. The TCR sequence derives from a human donor with non-small cell lung cancer. The CDR3 DNA follows: TGTGCCAGCAGCGTAGATAGCGGGAATACACAAGAGACCCAGTACTTC. Translating it yields CASSVDSGNTQETQYF.